The TCR beta chain under discussion was sequenced for a study of prognosis after radiotherapy for stage I lung cancer. Background on the study: All of the patients with non-small cell lung cancer, including several who had refused surgery, were considered to be medically inoperable.

In its sample, this clonotype was seen many times. Using two-round multiplex PCR, the authors amplified TCR beta CDR3 from genomic DNA. For every TRBV and TRBJ gene, a specific primer was used in first-round PCR. From the multiplex PCR reads, TCRdb called clonotypes with MiXCR, one entry per CDR3 protein. The sample includes 51,000 or so distinct CDR3 sequences, 30% to 35% of them seen just once. The CDR3 covers 17 residues. CDR1 LGHDT and CDR2 YNNKEL come from the germline V gene (reference sequence). V shed 0 bases and J shed 2 bases, with 15 bases lying between them. The sample consisted of PBMCs, taken before or after stereotactic body radiation therapy (not recorded which). This receptor was identified in a donor at least 50 years old with non-small cell lung cancer. V gene TRBV3-1 combines with J gene TRBJ2-3; TRBD1 might be the D (5 bases). DNA for the CDR3: TGTGCCAGCAGCCAAGATCGGGTCAAGGGGTACACAGATACGCAGTATTTT. Translated, it gives CASSQDRVKGYTDTQYF.